One and the same sample provided the 19 T cell receptor beta chains below, sequenced in a study of blood T cells in healthy people across ages. A second PCR, run for about 7 to 11 cycles, used a sample-barcoded 5' primer plus a J-beta primer mix. Via MiXCR, TCRdb re-called the 5' RACE reads, giving one row per CDR3 protein. The sample includes roughly 1,800,000 distinct CDR3 sequences, just under 50% of them seen just once. Sequencing was performed on blood. These receptors originate from a woman between 35 and 50 years old in good health.

This chain links TRBV7-8 with TRBJ2-3; 8 bases are a match to TRBD1. V was pared by 5 bases and J by 0 bases, with 7 bases of the junction left unmatched. CDR1 and CDR2 from the germline V gene are SGHVS and FQNEAQ. The CDR3 has 16 amino acids. Written as DNA, the CDR3 is TGTGCCAGCAGCGGGGGCAGGGGGCTAAGCACAGATACGCAGTATTTT. It is translated as CASSGGRGLSTDTQYF.

This clonotype was counted between two and nine times. The chain has TRBV6-5 and TRBJ2-7; D perhaps matches TRBD2 (5 bases). CDR1 and CDR2 (germline): MNHEY, SVGAGI. The germline V and J ends were trimmed by 4 bases and 7 bases, with 14 bases remaining between them. The CDR3 has 13 amino acids. CDR3 nucleotide sequence: TGTGCCAGCAGTTTGGTGAGGGCTGGAGAGCAGTACTTC. Protein product: CASSLVRAGEQYF.

The J gene is TRBJ2-3, the V gene TRBV4-3; D gene uncertain. V gave up 0 bases and J gave up 8 bases, with 18 bases separating them. The CDR3 spans 16 residues. CDR1 and CDR2 (germline): LGHNA, YSLEER. As DNA, the CDR3 is TGCGCCAGCAGCCAAGATAGTCGGTTGAAATCTAGTACGCAGTATTTT. As protein: CASSQDSRLKSSTQYF.

J is TRBJ1-5 and V is TRBV5-5; D gene ambiguous. The CDR3 sequence is 15 residues long. Trimming shortened V by 0 bases and J by 6 bases, and 13 bases separated the two germline ends. CDR1 and CDR2 from the germline V gene are SGHKS and YYEKEE (reference sequence). The DNA for the CDR3 is TGTGCCAGCAGCTTGGCTCAGCTCTCGGCTCAGCCCCAGCATTTT. As protein: CASSLAQLSAQPQHF.

This clonotype came up a few times. The chain joins TRBV7-9 to TRBJ2-4; the match to TRBD1 covers 10 bases. V shed 5 bases and J 2 bases; nucleotides not matched to a gene: 6. Germline loops: CDR1 SEHNR, CDR2 FQNEAQ (reference sequence). The CDR3 has 16 amino acids. CDR3 loop: CASSPRQGASKNIQYF. DNA of the CDR3: TGTGCCAGCAGCCCACGACAGGGGGCTTCCAAAAACATTCAGTACTTC.

The CDR3 region has the DNA TGCAGTGCTGAGGGACTAGCGGGGGAGCAAGAGACCCAGTACTTC. This gives the protein CSAEGLAGEQETQYF. The chain couples TRBV20-1 to TRBJ2-5; the match to TRBD2 covers 14 bases. Germline CDR1 is DFQATT and CDR2 is SNEGSKA (reference sequence). J gave up 2 bases and V 5 bases, and 4 bases lay outside the gene matches. The CDR3 contains 15 residues.

The chain combines TRBV20-1 with TRBJ2-3, with 8 bases identical to TRBD2. V dropped 0 bases and J dropped 1; count of bases not matched to a gene: 9. Germline CDR1 is DFQATT and CDR2 is SNEGSKA (reference sequence). This CDR3 has 17 residues. CDR3 nucleotide sequence: TGCAGTGCTAGAGATGGGACTAGACCACTTCGCACAGATACGCAGTATTTT. Amino acids: CSARDGTRPLRTDTQYF.

V usage is TRBV6-5 and J usage is TRBJ1-2, with D maybe TRBD1 (6 bases). This CDR3 spans 16 amino acids. In germline, CDR1 is MNHEY, CDR2 SVGAGI. Trimming took 0 bases from V and 4 from J, leaving 15 bases between them. The CDR3 reads CASSYSGTSAFYGYTF. DNA of the CDR3: TGTGCCAGCAGTTACTCAGGGACATCGGCTTTCTATGGCTACACCTTC.

J is TRBJ2-6 and V is TRBV7-3, with D unresolved. V was shortened by 5 bases and J by 8 bases, with 10 bases between the two germline ends. Germline lookup yields CDR1 SGHTA and CDR2 FQGTGA. This CDR3 is built from 13 residues. Written as DNA, the CDR3 is TGTGCCAGCAGCCCCGCCCTGTCCAACGTCCTGACTTTC. Its protein is CASSPALSNVLTF.

The V and J genes are TRBV20-1 and TRBJ1-4, with TRBD1 as a possible D gene (6 bases). The CDR3 extends over 14 amino acids. CDR1 and CDR2 from the germline V gene are DFQATT and SNEGSKA (reference sequence). V lost 5 bases and J lost 8, with 18 bases in between. The chain's CDR3 is CSAEQTGIREKLFF. Written as DNA, the CDR3 is TGCAGTGCTGAACAAACAGGGATTAGGGAAAAACTGTTTTTT.

V is TRBV6-5 and J is TRBJ1-5, with D uncertain. The germline V gene has CDR1 MNHEY and CDR2 SVGAGI. Deletions cut 5 bases from V and 3 bases from J, with 14 bases between. The CDR3 has 15 residues. The CDR3 DNA reads TGTGCCAGCAGTCCCCAGGTCTTTTCCAATCAGCCCCAGCATTTT. As protein: CASSPQVFSNQPQHF.

The J gene is TRBJ2-4, the V gene TRBV4-3, with no clear D. There are 14 residues in the CDR3. Germline CDR1 is LGHNA and CDR2 is YSLEER. V lost 4 bases, J lost 6 bases, and 13 bases lay in between. In DNA, the CDR3 is TGCGCCAGCAGCCCAGTCGCTCATCTAAACATTCAGTACTTC. Protein sequence: CASSPVAHLNIQYF.

The chain joins TRBV20-1 to TRBJ1-1; TRBD1 is a possible D gene (5 bases). The V and J ends lost 1 base and 1 base respectively, with 10 bases between them. Germline lookup yields CDR1 DFQATT and CDR2 SNEGSKA (reference sequence). The CDR3 totals 14 residues. Here the CDR3 DNA reads TGCAGTGCTAGAGGGGGCCAGGCGAACACTGAAGCTTTCTTT. Translated: CSARGGQANTEAFF.

This clonotype was recorded a few times. The V gene is TRBV7-2, the J gene TRBJ2-5, with 9 positions matching TRBD2. CDR1 and CDR2 from the germline V gene are SGHTA and FQGNSA. Trimming at V came to 5 bases and at J to 2 bases, leaving 9 bases not matched to a gene. The CDR3 sequence is 16 residues long. CDR3 in amino acids: CASSRQRAGGQETQYF. Here the CDR3 DNA reads TGTGCCAGCAGCCGACAACGAGCGGGGGGACAAGAGACCCAGTACTTC.

V is TRBV7-9 and J is TRBJ2-7; D is unresolved. With 5 bases removed from V and 3 bases from J, the gap between germline ends came to 20 bases. Germline loops: CDR1 SEHNR, CDR2 FQNEAQ (reference sequence). The CDR3 covers 16 residues. The CDR3, as DNA: TGTGCCAGCAGCCCTTGGCCTACCGGGTTACTCTACGAGCAGTACTTC. Amino acids: CASSPWPTGLLYEQYF.

A few counts support this clonotype. The V and J genes are TRBV7-6 and TRBJ2-6; D is possibly TRBD2 (5 bases). Germline values: CDR1 SGHVS, CDR2 FNYEAQ. V lost 2 bases to trimming and J lost 1 base, with 12 bases between them. This CDR3 spans 17 amino acids. CDR3 sequence (DNA): TGTGCCAGCAGCTTAATATCGTCGGGGTCTGGGGCCAACGTCCTGACTTTC. Translated, it gives CASSLISSGSGANVLTF. Variable domain in full (rest from reference TRBV7-6 and TRBJ2-6): GAGVSQSPRYKVTKRGQDVALRCDPISGHVSLYWYRQALGQGPEFLTYFNYEAQQDKSGLPNDRFSAERPEGSISTLTIQRTEQRDSAMYRCASSLISSGSGANVLTFGAGSRLTVL.

This chain links TRBV15 with TRBJ2-4; D gene uncertain. The germline V and J ends were trimmed by 8 bases and 5 bases, with 13 bases remaining between them. There are 13 residues in the CDR3. Looked up from germline, CDR1 is LNHNV and CDR2 is YYDKDF (reference sequence). The CDR3 DNA sequence: TGTGCCACCGGGGAAAGGTCCGAAAACATTCAGTACTTC. It is translated as CATGERSENIQYF. Full variable domain (rest looked up from reference TRBV15 and TRBJ2-4): DAMVIQNPRYQVTQFGKPVTLSCSQTLNHNVMYWYQQKSSQAPKLLFHYYDKDFNNEADTPDNFQSRRPNTSFCFLDIRSPGLGDTAMYLCATGERSENIQYFGAGTRLSVL.

Only a few counts were recorded for this clonotype. This chain connects TRBV7-2 to TRBJ2-4; 12 bases match TRBD2. The CDR3 is 15 amino acids. Germline V gives CDR1 SGHTA, CDR2 FQGNSA. Losses at the gene ends were 5 bases for V and 6 bases for J; bases not matched to a gene: 5. The CDR3 spells CASSPRLAGANIQYF. In DNA form, the CDR3 reads TGTGCCAGCAGCCCCAGACTAGCGGGGGCAAACATTCAGTACTTC.

This clonotype showed up just once. J is TRBJ2-3 and V is TRBV7-3; 7 nucleotides line up with TRBD2. Germline V CDR1 and CDR2: SGHTA, FQGTGA. The CDR3 is made up of 16 amino acids. The V gene end was trimmed by 1 base and the J gene end by 0 bases; junction bases not matched to a gene: 4. CDR3 sequence: CASSLSGTMSTDTQYF. In DNA form, the CDR3 reads TGTGCCAGCAGCTTAAGTGGGACTATGAGCACAGATACGCAGTATTTT.